This TCR beta chain was obtained from a study of neoadjuvant anti-PD-1 for oral cavity cancer. Study-level background: Around day 43, patients without progression received a fourth nivolumab dose before surgery.

Profiling relied on immunoSEQ multiplex PCR, and the TCRdb table lists in-frame clones only, not all of them. The sample lists 35,000 to 50,000 clones; 77% were seen once. V was clipped by 2 bases and J by 2 bases, with 10 bases between them. Germline V gene data show CDR1 as SGHTA and CDR2 as FQGNSA. The CDR3 is 15 residues long. The time point denotes: after neoadjuvant nivolumab, at surgical resection. These newly diagnosed stage II-IVA oral cavity squamous cell carcinoma patients had no prior systemic or radiation treatment. The patients had HPV-negative, locally advanced oral cavity squamous cell carcinoma. PBMCs were not maintained or expanded in culture before analysis.

The sequence was collected from a person between 35 and 79 years old with oral cavity squamous cell carcinoma. Sample: PBMCs, taken after nivolumab (anti-PD-1) treatment. The chain couples TRBV7-2 to TRBJ2-1, with D perhaps matching TRBD2 (6 bases). CDR3 sequence (DNA): TGTGCCAGCAGCTTATCGGCGGGAACCTACAATGAGCAGTTCTTC. Translating it yields CASSLSAGTYNEQFF.